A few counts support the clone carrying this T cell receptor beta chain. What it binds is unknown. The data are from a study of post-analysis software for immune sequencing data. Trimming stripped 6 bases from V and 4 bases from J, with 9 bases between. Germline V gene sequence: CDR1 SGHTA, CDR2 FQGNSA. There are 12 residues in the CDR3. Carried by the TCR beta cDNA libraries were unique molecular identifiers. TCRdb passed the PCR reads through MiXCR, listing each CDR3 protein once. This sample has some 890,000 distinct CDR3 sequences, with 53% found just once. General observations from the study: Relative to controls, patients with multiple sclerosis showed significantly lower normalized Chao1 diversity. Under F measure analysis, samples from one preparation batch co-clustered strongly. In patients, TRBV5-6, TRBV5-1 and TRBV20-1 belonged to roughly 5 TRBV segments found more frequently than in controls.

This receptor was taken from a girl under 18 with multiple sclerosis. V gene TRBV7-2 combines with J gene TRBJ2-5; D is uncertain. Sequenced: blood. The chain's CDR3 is CASSSLRETQYF. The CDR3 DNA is TGTGCCAGCAGTTCTTTAAGAGAGACCCAGTACTTC. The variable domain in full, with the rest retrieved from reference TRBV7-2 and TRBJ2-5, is GAGVSQSPSNKVTEKGKDVELRCDPISGHTALYWYRQSLGQGLEFLIYFQGNSAPDKSGLPSDRFSAERTGGSVSTLTIQRTQQEDSAVYLCASSSLRETQYFGPGTRLLVL.